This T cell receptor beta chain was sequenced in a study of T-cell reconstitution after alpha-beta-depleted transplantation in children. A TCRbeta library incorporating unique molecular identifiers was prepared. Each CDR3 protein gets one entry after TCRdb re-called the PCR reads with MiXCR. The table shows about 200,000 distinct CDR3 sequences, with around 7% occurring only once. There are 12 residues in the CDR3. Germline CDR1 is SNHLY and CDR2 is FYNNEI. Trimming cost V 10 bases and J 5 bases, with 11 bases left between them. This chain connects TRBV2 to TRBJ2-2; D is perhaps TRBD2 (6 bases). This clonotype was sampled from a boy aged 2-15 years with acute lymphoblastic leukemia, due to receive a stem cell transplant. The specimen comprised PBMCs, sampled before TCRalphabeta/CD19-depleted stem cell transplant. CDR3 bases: TGTGCCACCATCCGGGAGACCGGGGAGCTGTTTTTT. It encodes CATIRETGELFF.